This T cell receptor beta chain derives from a study of cytomegalovirus exposure and HLA in healthy donors. Vbeta (60) and Jbeta (13) primers were used in the PCR. Sequencing used immunoSEQ multiplex PCR; TCRdb keeps in-frame clones, though not all of them. There are 150,000 to 200,000 clones in the sample; about three quarters occur only once, and around 1.5% lies in the top ten. The table lists this clone with a few counts. Its specificity is unknown. Study-wide results and caveats: According to the study, about 180 TCR beta chains were cytomegalovirus-associated. A later analysis, which compared TCR beta chains of equal frequency, found the HLA-associated ones more clonally expanded.

This receptor was taken from a man aged 18 to 35 in good health and CMV-seronegative. Input material: PBMCs.

The CDR3 DNA sequence: TGCGCCAGCAGCTCGGATACAGGGGATCAGCCCCAGCATTTT. Protein sequence: CASSSDTGDQPQHF. The genes are TRBV5-1 and TRBJ1-5; 7 nucleotides align to TRBD1. The CDR3 spans 14 residues. Germline CDR1 is SGHRS and CDR2 is YFSETQ. The trim removed 3 bases at V and 5 bases at J, leaving 5 bases unmatched.